This T cell receptor beta chain was recorded in a study of cytomegalovirus exposure and HLA in healthy donors. Points on this clone: Its antigen is not identified.

This CDR3 has 15 amino acids. CDR1 and CDR2 from the germline V gene are SGHRS and YFSETQ. V lost 4 bases and J lost 5; bases outside the gene matches: 9. The PCR used 60 Vbeta and 13 Jbeta primers. The assay was immunoSEQ multiplex PCR, and TCRdb's table has in-frame clones only and misses some. Its listing shows about 170,000 clones. Points from the study as a whole: A later analysis associated 15,000 or so TCR beta sequences with HLA alleles at a 0.05 false discovery rate. Later analysis suggested most CMV-associated TCR beta chains were HLA-restricted. Trimming of TCR beta V- and J-genes showed a link, identified in a later analysis, to a missense DCLRE1C variant.

The origin of this receptor is a woman between 55 and 75 years old in good health and CMV-seronegative. The sequencing sample was made of PBMCs. The J gene is TRBJ2-5, the V gene TRBV5-1; TRBD1 agrees at 9 bases. Here the CDR3 reads CASSIAGQGSETQYF. In DNA form, the CDR3 reads TGCGCCAGCAGCATTGCAGGACAGGGGAGCGAGACCCAGTACTTC.